The 27 T cell receptor beta chains in this list originate from one sample, sequenced in a study of CD8 T cells in Susac syndrome. With random hexamers, about 0.45 to 1 ug RNA was reverse transcribed. Using its own MiXCR run on the immunoSEQ multiplex PCR reads, TCRdb lists one record per CDR3 protein. The sample lists about 75,000 distinct CDR3 sequences, approximately 93% seen once, with about 0.47% in the top ten. Sequenced material: CD8+ T cells from PBMCs. Source of these receptors: a human donor with Susac syndrome.

V is TRBV7-9 and J is TRBJ1-2, with D possibly TRBD1 on 5 matching bases. The germline gives CDR1 SEHNR, CDR2 FQNEAQ (reference sequence). V was cut by 2 bases and J by 6 bases, with 16 bases left in between. There are 15 residues in the CDR3. DNA of the CDR3: TGTGCCAGCAGCTTAAAGTACGAGGGGCCGGATGGCTACACCTTC. Protein: CASSLKYEGPDGYTF.

The rearrangement joins TRBV20-1 to TRBJ2-1, with 9 bases that match TRBD2. Trimming took 3 bases from V and 4 from J; bases not matched to a gene: 4. CDR1 and CDR2 from the germline V gene are DFQATT and SNEGSKA (reference sequence). The length of the CDR3 is 14 residues. DNA for the CDR3: TGCAGTGCTAGCCCAGCGGGGGGTTACAATGAGCAGTTCTTC. Its protein is CSASPAGGYNEQFF.

The chain couples TRBV5-1 to TRBJ2-1; 10 bases agree with TRBD2. CDR1 is SGHRS and CDR2 is YFSETQ in the germline V gene. The CDR3 has 15 residues. J gave up 4 bases and V 3 bases, and 4 bases lay outside the gene matches. CDR3 coding DNA: TGCGCCAGCAGCTCTAGCGGGGGATATTACAATGAGCAGTTCTTC. Its protein product is CASSSSGGYYNEQFF.

V and J are TRBV28 and TRBJ1-1; D is possibly TRBD1 (5 bases). The germline CDR1 and CDR2 sequences are MDHEN and SYDVKM. This CDR3 is built from 16 residues. V was shortened by 5 bases and J by 4 bases, with 20 bases between the two germline ends. CDR3 protein: CASSPAIQVVATEAFF. The CDR3 nucleotides are TGTGCCAGCAGTCCGGCGATACAGGTTGTAGCCACTGAAGCTTTCTTT.

The V gene is TRBV7-8, the J gene TRBJ2-5; 11 bases line up with TRBD1. V lost 1 base to trimming and J lost 1 base; unmatched junction nucleotides: 11. The CDR3 runs to 19 residues. Germline assignment: CDR1 SGHVS and CDR2 FQNEAQ. CDR3 nucleotide sequence: TGTGCCAGCAGCTTAGTTCGGACAGGGGGCATCCTCCTCCAAGAGACCCAGTACTTC. Translating gives CASSLVRTGGILLQETQYF.

The chain uses TRBV7-8 and TRBJ1-2, with D unresolved. The germline CDR1 and CDR2 sequences are SGHVS and FQNEAQ. This CDR3 has 14 residues. V was cut by 5 bases and J by 2 bases, with 12 bases left in between. CDR3 nucleotide sequence: TGTGCCAGCAGCCCCGACTCCTACAACTATGGCTACACCTTC. This translates into CASSPDSYNYGYTF.

This chain links TRBV12-3 or TRBV12-4 with TRBJ2-7, with 7 bases lining up with TRBD1. Trimming cost V 5 bases and J 7 bases; bases outside gene matches: 8. The CDR3 spans 13 residues. In nucleotides, the CDR3 is TGTGCCAGCAGTCCCACAGGGGTTCGGGAGCAGTACTTC. This codes for CASSPTGVREQYF.

V gene TRBV4-3 combines with J gene TRBJ1-1, with a possible D match to TRBD1 (6 bases). The CDR3 covers 16 residues. V was trimmed by 1 base and J by 3 bases, leaving 15 bases between them. In germline, CDR1 is LGHNA, CDR2 YSLEER. The CDR3 reads CASSQVLNRAHTEAFF. The CDR3 nucleotides read TGCGCCAGCAGCCAAGTACTCAACAGGGCTCACACTGAAGCTTTCTTT.

The V gene is TRBV13, the J gene TRBJ2-2; D gene unclear. The germline gives CDR1 PRHDT, CDR2 FYEKMQ (reference sequence). V lost 0 bases and J 2 bases, leaving 7 bases between the germline ends. This CDR3 contains 15 residues. CDR3: CASSLGLVNTGELFF. CDR3 sequence (DNA): TGTGCCAGCAGCTTAGGACTCGTTAACACCGGGGAGCTGTTTTTT.

This chain links TRBV18 with TRBJ1-2; no clear D. The length of the CDR3 is 16 residues. V gave up 3 bases and J gave up 6 bases, with 20 bases separating them. CDR1 and CDR2 (germline): KGHSH, LQKENI. As DNA, the CDR3 is TGTGCCAGCTCACCTACCGGCAGAGCCCCTGTGGATGGCTACACCTTC. Translated, it gives CASSPTGRAPVDGYTF. The whole variable domain, remainder taken from reference TRBV18 and TRBJ1-2, is NAGVMQNPRHLVRRRGQEARLRCSPMKGHSHVYWYRQLPEEGLKFMVYLQKENIIDESGMPKERFSAEFPKEGPSILRIQQVVRGDSAAYFCASSPTGRAPVDGYTFGSGTRLTVV.

The rearrangement links TRBV11-2 to TRBJ2-7; 8 bases align to TRBD2. Germline lookup yields CDR1 SGHAT and CDR2 FQNNGV. Germline trimming cut 4 bases from V and 5 bases from J; bases unmatched to any gene: 4. The CDR3 covers 13 residues. Here the CDR3 DNA reads TGTGCCAGCAGCTCGAGCGGGGGCCACGAGCAGTACTTC. As protein: CASSSSGGHEQYF.

V is TRBV25-1 and J is TRBJ2-4; 7 nucleotides line up with TRBD1. CDR1 is MGHDK and CDR2 is SYGVNS in the germline V gene. CDR3 size: 16 residues. V was pared by 6 bases and J by 3 bases, with 11 bases of the junction left unmatched. This CDR3 reads CASRARGRLDKNIQYF. The CDR3 nucleotides read TGTGCCAGCAGGGCAAGGGGGCGATTAGACAAAAACATTCAGTACTTC. Together with reference TRBV25-1 and TRBJ2-4, the CDR3 gives the full variable domain: EADIYQTPRYLVIGTGKKITLECSQTMGHDKMYWYQQDPGMELHLIHYSYGVNSTEKGDLSSESTVSRIRTEHFPLTLESARPSHTSQYLCASRARGRLDKNIQYFGAGTRLSVL.

The V gene is TRBV28, the J gene TRBJ2-7, with unresolved D. CDR3 length: 11 amino acids. Trimming pared 7 bases from V and 0 bases from J, leaving 4 bases between. Germline CDR1 and CDR2: MDHEN and SYDVKM. The CDR3 loop reads CASTYSYEQYF. Here the CDR3 DNA reads TGTGCCAGCACTTACTCCTACGAGCAGTACTTC.

This clonotype was counted a single time. V is TRBV27 and J is TRBJ1-2, with 10 bases identical to TRBD1. CDR3 length equals 14 residues. Germline V lookup: CDR1 MNHEY, CDR2 SMNVEV (reference sequence). V was clipped by 3 bases and J by 4 bases; unmatched bases: 2. The CDR3 protein is CASSLGTGAYGYTF. DNA of the CDR3: TGTGCCAGCAGTTTGGGGACAGGGGCCTATGGCTACACCTTC.

This clonotype is a singleton in its sample. J is TRBJ1-5 and V is TRBV24-1, with 7 bases aligning to TRBD1. From germline, CDR1 is KGHDR and CDR2 SFDVKD. CDR3 length equals 14 residues. V lost 4 bases, J lost 2 bases, and 1 base stayed unmatched. The CDR3, as DNA: TGTGCCACCAGTGAACAGGGGCGCAATCAGCCCCAGCATTTT. It translates to CATSEQGRNQPQHF.

The chain combines TRBV7-9 with TRBJ2-3; D call uncertain. CDR1 is SEHNR and CDR2 is FQNEAQ in the germline V gene (reference sequence). V shed 9 bases and J shed 7 bases, with 8 bases lying between them. The CDR3 sequence is 10 residues long. The CDR3 protein is CASSTYTQYF. The DNA for the CDR3 is TGTGCCAGTTCGACTTATACGCAGTATTTT.

The V call is TRBV7-9, the J call TRBJ2-5; tentatively, D is TRBD1 (6 bases). Germline CDR1 reads SEHNR; CDR2 reads FQNEAQ (reference sequence). The CDR3 runs to 14 residues. Trimming removed 8 bases at V and 2 bases at J, with 15 bases between. The CDR3 protein is CASQGKGRQETQYF. The CDR3 DNA reads TGTGCCAGCCAGGGGAAGGGCAGGCAAGAGACCCAGTACTTC.

This clonotype appeared once. The genes are TRBV4-3 and TRBJ1-4; D remains unclear. The CDR3 loop spans 13 amino acids. The germline V gene encodes CDR1 LGHNA and CDR2 YSLEER. The V gene lost 2 bases and the J gene lost 11 bases, with 12 bases spanning the gap. For the CDR3, the DNA is TGCGCCAGCAGCCAATTAAAGGCGGGGAAACTGTTTTTT. As protein: CASSQLKAGKLFF.

The chain combines TRBV7-8 with TRBJ1-2; 7 positions agree with TRBD1. Trimming cost V 5 bases and J 4 bases; bases outside gene matches: 10. The CDR3 runs 15 residues. CDR1 and CDR2 from the germline V gene are SGHVS and FQNEAQ. The CDR3 protein is CASSMARGAGYGYTF. Written as DNA, the CDR3 is TGTGCCAGCAGCATGGCCAGGGGGGCGGGCTATGGCTACACCTTC.

The chain combines TRBV27 with TRBJ2-7; the match to TRBD1 covers 7 bases. Per the germline V gene, CDR1 is MNHEY and CDR2 is SMNVEV (reference sequence). The CDR3 has 12 amino acids. Losses at the gene ends were 8 bases for V and 0 bases for J; bases not matched to a gene: 1. CDR3 nucleotide sequence: TGTGCCAGCCGGGACAGCTCCTACGAGCAGTACTTC. This encodes CASRDSSYEQYF.

The rearrangement joins TRBV7-2 to TRBJ2-3, with 10 bases that match TRBD2. The CDR3 has 16 amino acids. Trimming at V came to 5 bases and at J to 2 bases, leaving 7 bases not matched to a gene. CDR1 is SGHTA and CDR2 is FQGNSA in the germline V gene. In DNA, the CDR3 is TGTGCCAGCAGCCCAACTAGCGGGGCTGTCACAGATACGCAGTATTTT. This translates into CASSPTSGAVTDTQYF.

The CDR3 DNA is TGTGCCAGCAGCCCACTTAGGTCCGATGGCTACACCTTC. Residues: CASSPLRSDGYTF. The chain links TRBV27 to TRBJ1-2; no reliable D call. This CDR3 comprises 13 residues. V shed 6 bases and J shed 6 bases, with 14 bases lying between them. The germline CDR1 and CDR2 sequences are MNHEY and SMNVEV (reference sequence).

V is TRBV27 and J is TRBJ2-7; D not certain. The germline V gene encodes CDR1 MNHEY and CDR2 SMNVEV (reference sequence). Trimming pared 3 bases from V and 5 bases from J, leaving 14 bases between. The CDR3 is made up of 14 amino acids. The CDR3 sequence is CASSFSAKMDEQYF. As DNA, the CDR3 is TGTGCCAGCAGTTTCTCCGCGAAGATGGACGAGCAGTACTTC.

The chain couples TRBV4-1 to TRBJ2-7; D is tentatively TRBD1 or TRBD2 (5 bases each). The germline V gene has CDR1 MGHRA and CDR2 YSYEKL. This CDR3 has 13 residues. The germline V and J ends were trimmed by 2 bases and 2 bases, with 7 bases remaining between them. This CDR3 reads CASSQSGPYEQYF. CDR3 DNA: TGCGCCAGCAGCCAATCGGGGCCCTACGAGCAGTACTTC.

The V and J genes are TRBV19 and TRBJ2-7; TRBD2 matches 8 bases. This CDR3 comprises 17 residues. Per germline, CDR1 LNHDA and CDR2 SQIVND (reference sequence). V shed 5 bases, J shed 0 bases, and the junction held 12 bases outside the gene matches. CDR3 nucleotides: TGTGCCAGTAGTGCCCGGGGGGGGCGCGCCTCCTCCTACGAGCAGTACTTC. It codes for CASSARGGRASSYEQYF.

This sequence joins TRBV7-9 and TRBJ2-5; TRBD2 matches at 12 bases. CDR1 and CDR2 (germline): SEHNR, FQNEAQ (reference sequence). Trimming at V came to 4 bases and at J to 3 bases, leaving 6 bases not matched to a gene. The CDR3 covers 16 residues. CDR3 loop: CASSWTSGTTKETQYF. The CDR3 nucleotides read TGTGCCAGCAGCTGGACTAGCGGGACAACAAAAGAGACCCAGTACTTC.

The chain combines TRBV5-6 with TRBJ2-5, with 9 bases aligning to TRBD1. Germline loops: CDR1 SGHDT, CDR2 YYEEEE. The J segment lost 4 bases and the V segment lost 4 bases, leaving 5 bases of the junction unmatched. The CDR3 contains 14 residues. CDR3: CASSLLTGGETQYF. DNA of the CDR3: TGTGCCAGCAGCCTGTTGACAGGGGGAGAGACCCAGTACTTC.